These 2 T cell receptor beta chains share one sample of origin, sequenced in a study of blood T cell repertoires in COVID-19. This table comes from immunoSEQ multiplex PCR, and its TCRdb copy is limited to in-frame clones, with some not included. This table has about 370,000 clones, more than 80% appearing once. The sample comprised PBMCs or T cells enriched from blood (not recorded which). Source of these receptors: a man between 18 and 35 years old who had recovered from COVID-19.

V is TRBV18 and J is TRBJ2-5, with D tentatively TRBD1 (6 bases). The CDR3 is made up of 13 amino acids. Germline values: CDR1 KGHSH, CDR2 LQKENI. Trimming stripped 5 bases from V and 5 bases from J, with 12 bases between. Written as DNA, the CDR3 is TGTGCCAGCTCAGAACAGGGACGGGAGACCCAGTACTTC. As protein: CASSEQGRETQYF.

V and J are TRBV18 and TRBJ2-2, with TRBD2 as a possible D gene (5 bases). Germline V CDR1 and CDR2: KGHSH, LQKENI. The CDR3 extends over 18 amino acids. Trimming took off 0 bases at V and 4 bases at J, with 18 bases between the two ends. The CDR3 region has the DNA TGTGCCAGCTCACCACCAGTCAACCGGGATCGGATCACCGGGGAGCTGTTTTTT. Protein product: CASSPPVNRDRITGELFF. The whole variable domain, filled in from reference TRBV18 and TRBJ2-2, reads NAGVMQNPRHLVRRRGQEARLRCSPMKGHSHVYWYRQLPEEGLKFMVYLQKENIIDESGMPKERFSAEFPKEGPSILRIQQVVRGDSAAYFCASSPPVNRDRITGELFFGEGSRLTVL.